Below are 24 T cell receptor beta chains sequenced from a single sample in a study of OX40 agonist ivuxolimab in advanced cancers. Profiled with immunoSEQ multiplex PCR; TCRdb holds only in-frame clones, not every one. Of about 150,000 clones in the sample, 94% were seen once. This specimen was CD4+ or CD8+ T cells sorted from blood, taken in a trial of the OX40 agonist ivuxolimab. The receptors come from an adult with an advanced solid tumor such as melanoma, head and neck, liver or kidney cancer.

This clone was seen only a few times. This chain joins TRBV18 and TRBJ2-7, with TRBD2 matching 9 bases. Trimming at V came to 1 base and at J to 7 bases, leaving 8 bases not matched to a gene. The V gene's germline CDR1 is KGHSH and CDR2 LQKENI. The CDR3 length is 15 residues. CDR3 region: CASSPRRRGRGEQYF. The CDR3 nucleotides are TGTGCCAGCTCACCACGACGTCGCGGGAGGGGGGAGCAGTACTTC.

The chain couples TRBV6-5 to TRBJ2-5, with D possibly being TRBD1 or TRBD2 (6 bases each). CDR3 length equals 15 residues. The germline CDR1 and CDR2 sequences are MNHEY and SVGAGI. The V and J ends lost 0 bases and 5 bases respectively, with 13 bases between them. The CDR3 is CASSYSTGARETQYF. The CDR3 region has the DNA TGTGCCAGCAGTTACTCAACGGGGGCCAGGGAGACCCAGTACTTC.

V usage is TRBV11-2 and J usage is TRBJ2-7; TRBD1 matches at 7 bases. This CDR3 has 13 residues. Germline loops: CDR1 SGHAT, CDR2 FQNNGV. V dropped 3 bases and J dropped 3; count of bases not matched to a gene: 2. CDR3: CASSFDRVYEQYF. The CDR3 DNA reads as TGTGCCAGCAGCTTTGACAGGGTCTACGAGCAGTACTTC.

The table lists this clone with a count of one. This chain uses TRBV25-1 with TRBJ2-1; 7 bases align to TRBD2. The V gene's germline CDR1 is MGHDK and CDR2 SYGVNS. CDR3 size: 15 residues. The trim removed 0 bases at V and 6 bases at J, leaving 5 bases unmatched. The CDR3 loop is CASSEYGAGSNEQFF. CDR3 nucleotides: TGTGCCAGCAGTGAATACGGAGCGGGGAGCAATGAGCAGTTCTTC.

This chain uses TRBV19 with TRBJ1-1, with D uncertain. Trimming left V 6 bases short and J 5 bases short, with 16 bases between. Germline loops: CDR1 LNHDA, CDR2 SQIVND (reference sequence). There are 14 residues in the CDR3. CDR3 DNA: TGTGCCAGTAGACGGCGAGACGGGAGTACTGAAGCTTTCTTT. It codes for CASRRRDGSTEAFF.

As concerns this clone: A junction end diverges from the germline sequence, so it may reflect a read error. The chain uses TRBV4-1 and TRBJ1-4, with 7 bases fitting TRBD1. Germline V gene lookup returns CDR1 MGHRA and CDR2 YSYEKL. CDR3 size: 14 residues. CDR3 protein: CASSPGQTSEKLFF. CDR3 DNA sequence: TGCGCCAGCAGCCCGGGACAGACTAGTGAAAAACTGTTTTTT.

This CDR3 is CASSSQTGVYEQYF. CDR3 DNA sequence: TGTGCCAGCAGCTCCCAGACCGGAGTATACGAGCAGTACTTC. This chain joins TRBV7-2 and TRBJ2-7; no clear D gene. CDR3 size: 14 residues. The germline V gene has CDR1 SGHTA and CDR2 FQGNSA. V gave up 4 bases and J gave up 4 bases, with 14 bases separating them.

The V call is TRBV7-9, the J call TRBJ2-7; D is uncertain. Looked up from germline, CDR1 is SEHNR and CDR2 is FQNEAQ (reference sequence). The V end lost 6 bases, the J end lost 0 bases, and 9 bases lay between the germline ends. The CDR3 has 13 amino acids. In DNA form, the CDR3 reads TGTGCCAGCAGTTCGACGGTCTCCTACGAGCAGTACTTC. Its protein product is CASSSTVSYEQYF.

The rearrangement joins TRBV4-3 to TRBJ1-3, with a weak D call TRBD1 (6 bases). Germline CDR1 reads LGHNA; CDR2 reads YSLEER. V lost 0 bases to trimming and J lost 1 base, with 16 bases between them. The CDR3 runs to 18 residues. CDR3 sequence: CASSQDIGGGRSGNTIYF. The CDR3 nucleotides are TGCGCCAGCAGCCAAGATATCGGGGGGGGGCGGTCTGGAAACACCATATATTTT.

This chain connects TRBV4-3 to TRBJ2-3; 7 nucleotides match TRBD2. This CDR3 spans 15 amino acids. The V gene end was trimmed by 5 bases and the J gene end by 6 bases; junction bases not matched to a gene: 11. Germline CDR1 and CDR2: LGHNA and YSLEER. The CDR3 reads CASSSRGLGGDTQYF. The CDR3 nucleotides read TGCGCCAGCAGCTCAAGAGGACTCGGGGGGGATACGCAGTATTTT.

This clone was observed a handful of times. The chain uses TRBV2 and TRBJ1-2, with no clear D. V was clipped by 4 bases and J by 6 bases, with 15 bases between them. This CDR3 region has 14 residues. Germline lookup yields CDR1 SNHLY and CDR2 FYNNEI. This CDR3 reads CASSAEGGIDGYTF. DNA of the CDR3: TGTGCCAGCAGTGCCGAGGGAGGGATTGATGGCTACACCTTC.

The rearrangement uses TRBV4-2 and TRBJ1-5; no definite D call. The CDR3 covers 15 residues. The V and J ends lost 0 bases and 0 bases respectively, with 6 bases between them. In germline, CDR1 is LGHNA, CDR2 YNFKEQ. Written as DNA, the CDR3 is TGTGCCAGCAGCCAAGATCGGGGTAGCAATCAGCCCCAGCATTTT. It translates to CASSQDRGSNQPQHF.

The chain recombines TRBV29-1 with TRBJ1-2; TRBD1 agrees at 9 bases. CDR1 and CDR2 (germline): SQVTM, ANQGSEA. The CDR3 runs to 13 residues. The V gene end was trimmed by 7 bases and the J gene end by 4 bases; junction bases not matched to a gene: 7. CDR3 nucleotide sequence: TGCAGCGCATACAGGGGGCCGCTCTATGGCTACACCTTC. Translating gives CSAYRGPLYGYTF.

This chain connects TRBV7-9 to TRBJ2-3; TRBD1 matches 8 bases. The CDR3 has 14 amino acids. Trimming removed 5 bases from V and 6 bases from J; junction bases left unmatched: 7. Germline CDR1 is SEHNR and CDR2 is FQNEAQ (reference sequence). The CDR3 sequence is CASSPRTGWDTQYF. CDR3 nucleotides: TGTGCCAGCAGCCCTCGGACAGGGTGGGATACGCAGTATTTT.

The genes are TRBV11-2 and TRBJ1-5; possibly TRBD1 for D (5 bases). CDR3 length equals 15 residues. Trimming took 5 bases from V and 6 from J, leaving 17 bases between them. Germline V gene lookup returns CDR1 SGHAT and CDR2 FQNNGV. Here the CDR3 DNA reads TGTGCCAGCAGCCGAGCGGGGGGTATGGGTCAGCCCCAGCATTTT. This sequence encodes CASSRAGGMGQPQHF.

The rearrangement links TRBV19 to TRBJ1-5; D call uncertain. The CDR3 is made up of 16 amino acids. V was cut by 0 bases and J by 0 bases, with 9 bases left in between. Germline V lookup: CDR1 LNHDA, CDR2 SQIVND (reference sequence). The CDR3 DNA is TGTGCCAGTAGTATAGAGGGCAGCTATAGCAATCAGCCCCAGCATTTT. Amino acid sequence: CASSIEGSYSNQPQHF.

V and J are TRBV7-2 and TRBJ1-2; D is uncertain. Per germline, CDR1 SGHTA and CDR2 FQGNSA. The length of the CDR3 is 13 residues. Deletions cut 5 bases from V and 4 bases from J, with 11 bases between. DNA for the CDR3: TGTGCCAGCAGCCCTGTGGCGGGCTATGGCTACACCTTC. Protein: CASSPVAGYGYTF.

The CDR3 DNA reads TGTGCCAGCAGCCCCATGGAGGGTCGCCCCTCCTACAATGAGCAGTTCTTC. Protein sequence: CASSPMEGRPSYNEQFF. V usage is TRBV28 and J usage is TRBJ2-1; a weak D match, TRBD2 (6 bases). Trimming removed 6 bases from V and 0 bases from J, with 18 bases in between. This CDR3 is built from 17 residues. The V gene's germline CDR1 is MDHEN and CDR2 SYDVKM.

V and J are TRBV10-3 and TRBJ2-1, with 13 nucleotides matching TRBD2. Germline CDR1 is ENHRY and CDR2 is SYGVKD. This CDR3 is 18 amino acids long. Trimming removed 0 bases from V and 4 bases from J; junction bases left unmatched: 6. CDR3 loop: CAISESIQTSGRYNEQFF. For the CDR3, the DNA is TGTGCCATCAGTGAGTCAATCCAGACTAGCGGGAGGTACAATGAGCAGTTCTTC.

The chain has TRBV6-1 and TRBJ1-3; D not certain. Germline loops: CDR1 MNHNS, CDR2 SASEGT. The CDR3 totals 13 residues. V was shortened by 10 bases and J by 2 bases, with 12 bases between the two germline ends. The CDR3 DNA follows: TGTGCCATTTCCCTCGGGACTGGAAACACCATATATTTT. This translates into CAISLGTGNTIYF.

This sequence joins TRBV4-3 and TRBJ2-3; D may be TRBD2 (6 bases). The germline V gene encodes CDR1 LGHNA and CDR2 YSLEER. This CDR3 is built from 12 residues. V was shortened by 4 bases and J by 8 bases, with 10 bases between the two germline ends. Here the CDR3 DNA reads TGCGCCAGCAGCCCCCTCGGGAGTACGCAGTATTTT. Protein sequence: CASSPLGSTQYF.

The chain combines TRBV2 with TRBJ2-7, with a weak D call TRBD1 (6 bases). V dropped 1 base and J dropped 2 bases, with 9 bases sitting between them. The CDR3 extends over 14 amino acids. The germline gives CDR1 SNHLY, CDR2 FYNNEI. CDR3 sequence (DNA): TGTGCCAGCAGTGAAGGGACAGAAGCCTACGAGCAGTACTTC. Translated, it gives CASSEGTEAYEQYF.

This chain connects TRBV4-1 to TRBJ2-3, with TRBD2 matching 13 bases. In germline, CDR1 is MGHRA, CDR2 YSYEKL. The CDR3 runs to 16 residues. The J segment lost 5 bases and the V segment lost 2 bases, leaving 4 bases of the junction unmatched. CDR3 protein: CASSQTSGRAIDTQYF. The CDR3 DNA reads TGCGCCAGCAGCCAAACTAGCGGGAGGGCGATAGATACGCAGTATTTT.

V is TRBV19 and J is TRBJ2-1; TRBD1 might be the D (5 bases). The CDR3 covers 15 residues. Trimming took 9 bases from V and 3 from J, leaving 18 bases between them. Germline lookup yields CDR1 LNHDA and CDR2 SQIVND (reference sequence). CDR3 in DNA: TGTGCCAGGAGCCTCACAGGTTCCCACTACAATGAGCAGTTCTTC. Its protein product is CARSLTGSHYNEQFF.